These 28 T cell receptor beta chains originate from one sample sequenced in a study of graft-versus-host responses after intestinal transplantation. No antigen is known for these receptors. The method was immunoSEQ multiplex PCR; TCRdb's version includes in-frame clones alone and lacks a portion of them. The sample shows more than 65,000 clones, 90% of them seen only once. This material consisted of unstimulated CD8+ T cells sorted from spleen or lymph node cells, taken before intestinal transplant. Source of these receptors: a human donor who received an intestinal transplant.

J is TRBJ2-7 and V is TRBV7-3; tentatively, D is TRBD1 (5 bases). V lost 7 bases and J lost 7, with 20 bases in between. The CDR3 is 14 amino acids. Germline V gene lookup returns CDR1 SGHTA and CDR2 FQGTGA. CDR3 sequence: CASTSSLGSGEQYF. For the CDR3, the DNA is TGTGCCAGCACCTCGTCACTTGGTTCAGGGGAGCAGTACTTC.

This rearrangement joins TRBV7-3 to TRBJ2-5, with TRBD2 matching 10 bases. The last part of the DNA fits TRBJ2-7 better; the J call may be wrong. The CDR3 is 15 amino acids. Germline CDR1 is SGHTA and CDR2 is FQGTGA. The CDR3 protein is CASSLSGGAAYEQYF. CDR3 bases: TGTGCCAGCAGCCTAAGCGGGGGGGCTGCCTACGAGCAGTACTTC.

The chain links TRBV7-3 to TRBJ2-2; TRBD1 matches 7 bases. Germline CDR1 SGHTA, CDR2 FQGTGA. Trimming cost V 5 bases and J 4 bases; bases outside gene matches: 4. There are 14 residues in the CDR3. The CDR3 DNA reads as TGTGCCAGCAGCCCATCAGGGGGCACCGGGGAGCTGTTTTTT. It yields the protein CASSPSGGTGELFF.

The chain recombines TRBV28 with TRBJ1-4, with D tentatively TRBD1 (6 bases). The CDR3 has 13 residues. Germline CDR1 reads MDHEN; CDR2 reads SYDVKM. V was clipped by 6 bases and J by 8 bases, with 13 bases between them. CDR3 nucleotide sequence: TGTGCCAGCAGCGGGGGGCGAGTCGAAAAACTGTTTTTT. Protein: CASSGGRVEKLFF.

The gene calls are TRBV6-5 and TRBJ1-5, with a weak D call TRBD1 (5 bases). The V end was cut by 6 bases, the J end by 5 bases, with 14 bases between. CDR1 and CDR2 from the germline V gene are MNHEY and SVGAGI. This CDR3 has 14 amino acids. DNA for the CDR3: TGTGCCAGCAGAGACTCGGGGGTCCATCAGCCCCAGCATTTT. Encoded protein: CASRDSGVHQPQHF.

This clone was recorded once. V gene TRBV9 combines with J gene TRBJ1-4; D remains ambiguous. Trimming shortened V by 0 bases and J by 0 bases, and 6 bases separated the two germline ends. CDR1 SGDLS and CDR2 YYNGEE come from the germline V gene. The CDR3 spans 15 residues. Here the CDR3 DNA reads TGTGCCAGCAGCGTAGCGGGAACAACTAATGAAAAACTGTTTTTT. Protein sequence: CASSVAGTTNEKLFF.

The chain employs TRBV29-1 and TRBJ2-5; D ambiguous. Germline V gives CDR1 SQVTM, CDR2 ANQGSEA. V shed 5 bases and J shed 5 bases, with 12 bases lying between them. The CDR3 covers 12 residues. CDR3 in DNA: TGCAGCGTTTCGAGCATTCGGGAGACCCAGTACTTC. It specifies CSVSSIRETQYF.

This chain uses TRBV29-1 with TRBJ2-7; 8 nucleotides match TRBD1. The CDR3 is made up of 10 amino acids. Per germline, CDR1 SQVTM and CDR2 ANQGSEA. The ends lost 6 bases at V and 7 bases at J; junction bases unmatched: 2. The CDR3 is CSVTGEEQYF. The CDR3 DNA reads TGCAGCGTGACAGGGGAGGAGCAGTACTTC.

The rearrangement uses TRBV11-2 and TRBJ2-7; perhaps TRBD2 as D (6 bases). Germline CDR1 is SGHAT and CDR2 is FQNNGV. The CDR3 has 14 residues. Trimming took 8 bases from V and 1 from J, leaving 15 bases between them. The CDR3 DNA is TGTGCCAGCGTAGGAGGGGATCAGTCCTACGAGCAGTACTTC. It codes for CASVGGDQSYEQYF.

The V call is TRBV29-1, the J call TRBJ1-1; D possibly corresponds to TRBD1 (5 bases). The CDR3 sequence is 15 residues long. The germline V gene has CDR1 SQVTM and CDR2 ANQGSEA. V was clipped by 0 bases and J by 6 bases, with 17 bases between them. The CDR3 sequence: CSVEDWGGAGPEAFF. In nucleotides, the CDR3 is TGCAGCGTTGAAGATTGGGGCGGGGCTGGTCCTGAAGCTTTCTTT. Filled out from reference TRBV29-1 and TRBJ1-1, the complete variable domain reads SAVISQKPSRDICQRGTSLTIQCQVDSQVTMMFWYRQQPGQSLTLIATANQGSEATYESGFVIDKFPISRPNLTFSTLTVSNMSPEDSSIYLCSVEDWGGAGPEAFFGQGTRLTVV.

The chain combines TRBV5-6 with TRBJ2-5, with D possibly TRBD2 on 6 matching bases. CDR1 is SGHDT, CDR2 YYEEEE, per germline. This CDR3 has 15 residues. V gave up 3 bases and J gave up 5 bases, with 17 bases separating them. The DNA for the CDR3 is TGTGCCAGCAGCTGGCCCTACGGGGGAGATGAGACCCAGTACTTC. The encoded protein is CASSWPYGGDETQYF.

V and J are TRBV9 and TRBJ2-5, with 9 bases identical to TRBD2. After removal of 4 bases from V and 7 bases from J, the junction contained 11 bases not matched to a gene. CDR3 length equals 15 residues. Germline V gives CDR1 SGDLS, CDR2 YYNGEE. The CDR3 bases are TGTGCCAGCAGCCCACGGGTTGGACTAGCGTGGACCCAGTACTTC. Encoded protein: CASSPRVGLAWTQYF.

This clone occurred once. The rearrangement joins TRBV7-8 to TRBJ1-5; TRBD1 matches 9 bases. The germline V gene has CDR1 SGHVS and CDR2 FQNEAQ. With V trimmed by 5 bases and J by 5 bases, 13 bases remained unmatched. CDR3 length equals 17 residues. CDR3 protein: CASSPPSGTGYDQPQHF. CDR3 nucleotide sequence: TGTGCCAGCAGCCCACCCTCCGGGACAGGGTACGATCAGCCCCAGCATTTT.

The chain carries TRBV13 and TRBJ1-4; TRBD1 matches at 9 bases. The J segment lost 5 bases and the V segment lost 5 bases, leaving 3 bases of the junction unmatched. Looked up from germline, CDR1 is PRHDT and CDR2 is FYEKMQ (reference sequence). This CDR3 has 14 amino acids. The CDR3 reads CASSGQGLNEKLFF. The CDR3 DNA follows: TGTGCCAGCAGCGGACAGGGGCTAAATGAAAAACTGTTTTTT.

Note on this clone: Other DNA sequences in the sample encode the same CDR3. V and J are TRBV9 and TRBJ1-1; no clear D. CDR1 is SGDLS, CDR2 YYNGEE, per germline. V shed 0 bases and J shed 1 base, with 4 bases lying between them. The CDR3 contains 13 residues. DNA of the CDR3: TGTGCCAGCAGCGTAGCAGGGAACACTGAAGCTTTCTTT. This gives the protein CASSVAGNTEAFF. Combining the CDR3 with reference TRBV9 and TRBJ1-1 gives the whole variable domain DSGVTQTPKHLITATGQRVTLRCSPRSGDLSVYWYQQSLDQGLQFLIQYYNGEERAKGNILERFSAQQFPDLHSELNLSSLELGDSALYFCASSVAGNTEAFFGQGTRLTVV.

The CDR3 DNA is TGTGCCAGCAGCGGCGGGACTAGAGGCAATGAGCAGTTCTTC. Translated, it gives CASSGGTRGNEQFF. The V call is TRBV9, the J call TRBJ2-1; 8 bases are shared with TRBD2. In germline, CDR1 is SGDLS, CDR2 YYNGEE. The CDR3 length is 14 residues. V was pared by 3 bases and J by 6 bases, with 5 bases of the junction left unmatched.

This chain uses TRBV6-6 with TRBJ1-5; D gene ambiguous. Germline-derived CDR1 and CDR2 are MNHNY and SVGAGI (reference sequence). The CDR3 extends over 13 amino acids. The V and J ends lost 2 bases and 6 bases respectively, with 8 bases between them. The CDR3 loop is CASSYMAAQPQHF. The CDR3, as DNA: TGTGCCAGCAGTTACATGGCGGCTCAGCCCCAGCATTTT.

V is TRBV7-9 and J is TRBJ2-7, with D possibly being TRBD2 (5 bases). Trimming took 3 bases from V and 2 from J, leaving 5 bases between them. This CDR3 spans 12 amino acids. Per germline, CDR1 SEHNR and CDR2 FQNEAQ (reference sequence). The CDR3 DNA reads as TGTGCCAGCAGCTTCGGGGCCTACGAGCAGTACTTC. It specifies CASSFGAYEQYF.

As regards this clone: This sample also contains other DNA sequences that code for the same CDR3. V usage is TRBV19 and J usage is TRBJ2-1; weak D call: TRBD2 (6 bases). The CDR3 consists of 11 residues. Trimming took off 7 bases at V and 8 bases at J, with 9 bases between the two ends. Germline lookup yields CDR1 LNHDA and CDR2 SQIVND (reference sequence). CDR3: CASTGVDEQFF. CDR3 in DNA: TGTGCCAGTACGGGGGTGGATGAGCAGTTCTTC.

The V call is TRBV9, the J call TRBJ1-1, with D possibly being TRBD1 (5 bases). Germline V gene sequence: CDR1 SGDLS, CDR2 YYNGEE. The CDR3 spans 15 residues. V was shortened by 4 bases and J by 0 bases, with 13 bases between the two germline ends. The chain's CDR3 is CASSPGGVMNTEAFF. The CDR3 region has the DNA TGTGCCAGCAGCCCTGGGGGGGTGATGAACACTGAAGCTTTCTTT.

V gene TRBV27 combines with J gene TRBJ1-5; D gene uncertain. This CDR3 is built from 15 residues. Germline CDR1 MNHEY, CDR2 SMNVEV (reference sequence). The V gene lost 5 bases and the J gene lost 9 bases, with 20 bases spanning the gap. Written as DNA, the CDR3 is TGTGCCAGCAGTCTTTGGGGAGAGTCCCGCGGGCCCCAGCATTTT. As protein: CASSLWGESRGPQHF.

J is TRBJ2-5 and V is TRBV11-2; 9 bases fit TRBD1. This CDR3 spans 15 amino acids. The germline gives CDR1 SGHAT, CDR2 FQNNGV. V lost 6 bases, J lost 5 bases, and 10 bases stayed unmatched. The CDR3 is CASSLGQGSGETQYF. CDR3 DNA sequence: TGTGCCAGCAGTCTTGGACAGGGGAGTGGGGAGACCCAGTACTTC.

This chain connects TRBV11-2 to TRBJ2-7; tentative D call: TRBD1 (6 bases). Between the trimmed V and J ends, which lost 5 bases and 6 bases, there was a span of 8 bases. Germline V gives CDR1 SGHAT, CDR2 FQNNGV. There are 11 residues in the CDR3. The CDR3, as DNA: TGTGCCAGCAGCCAGGGGTCCGAGCAGTACTTC. Its protein is CASSQGSEQYF.

The V gene is TRBV11-2, the J gene TRBJ1-4; 8 bases align to TRBD1. There are 14 residues in the CDR3. Trimming cost V 3 bases and J 5 bases; bases outside gene matches: 2. CDR1 is SGHAT, CDR2 FQNNGV, per germline. The CDR3 bases are TGTGCCAGCAGCTTCGGGACAGGAAATGAAAAACTGTTTTTT. This encodes CASSFGTGNEKLFF.

The chain uses TRBV5-1 and TRBJ1-1, with a tentative D call TRBD1 (5 bases). CDR1 is SGHRS, CDR2 YFSETQ, per germline. The CDR3 has 15 residues. V was pared by 4 bases and J by 6 bases, with 19 bases between. CDR3 coding DNA: TGCGCCAGCAGCCCCGGGGACTGGGTTTGGGCTGAAGCTTTCTTT. Translated, it gives CASSPGDWVWAEAFF.

The gene calls are TRBV7-9 and TRBJ2-6; 10 nucleotides match TRBD1. Germline CDR1 reads SEHNR; CDR2 reads FQNEAQ (reference sequence). This CDR3 spans 18 amino acids. J was trimmed by 5 bases and V by 4 bases; bases with no gene match: 11. CDR3: CASSYTGQGTFWANVLTF. CDR3 coding DNA: TGTGCCAGCAGCTACACGGGACAGGGGACCTTCTGGGCCAACGTCCTGACTTTC.

CDR3 nucleotide sequence: TGTGCCAGCAGGGACCTCCTGGGGACTCCCAATGAGCAGTTCTTC. Its protein product is CASRDLLGTPNEQFF. V is TRBV9 and J is TRBJ2-1; perhaps TRBD2 as D (6 bases). This CDR3 spans 15 amino acids. CDR1 SGDLS and CDR2 YYNGEE come from the germline V gene. V lost 5 bases and J lost 6, with 18 bases in between. Full variable domain (missing parts from reference TRBV9 and TRBJ2-1): DSGVTQTPKHLITATGQRVTLRCSPRSGDLSVYWYQQSLDQGLQFLIQYYNGEERAKGNILERFSAQQFPDLHSELNLSSLELGDSALYFCASRDLLGTPNEQFFGPGTRLTVL.

The V gene is TRBV7-9, the J gene TRBJ1-3, with TRBD1 identical over 9 bases. CDR1 is SEHNR and CDR2 is FQNEAQ in the germline V gene (reference sequence). V lost 5 bases and J lost 0; bases outside the gene matches: 8. The CDR3 runs 17 residues. CDR3 residues: CASSRPGQGVSGNTIYF. CDR3 DNA: TGTGCCAGCAGCCGCCCGGGACAGGGAGTCTCTGGAAACACCATATATTTT.